A selection of T cell receptor beta chains follows, all from one sample in a study of blood T cell repertoires in COVID-19. Clones were read by immunoSEQ multiplex PCR, and TCRdb kept only the in-frame ones, dropping some. Among roughly 97,000 clones, about 79% were seen once, and the ten largest hold approximately 3.3%. The sequencing input was peripheral blood. These receptors originate from a woman over 75 with active or convalescent COVID-19. The CDR3 runs from the conserved cysteine through the conserved F or W. A D gene is named only where the DNA matches it firmly. Part of the rows lack a size; the others show once, few, many or a class for expanded clones.

TRBJ1-5 | TRBV27 | - | - | CASSLMGGGRRSNQPQHF | TGTGCCAGCAGTTTGATGGGCGGGGGGCGGAGGAGCAATCAGCCCCAGCATTTT
TRBJ2-3 | TRBV27 | TRBD2 | - | CASSVTSGRGDTQYF | TGTGCCAGCAGTGTGACTAGCGGGAGAGGGGATACGCAGTATTTT
TRBJ1-5 | TRBV19 | - | - | CASSTSSVGQNQPQHF | TGTGCCAGTAGTACCTCTTCAGTTGGACAGAATCAGCCCCAGCATTTT
TRBJ1-5 | TRBV6-5 | - | - | CASRLSGDSNQPQHF | TGTGCCAGCAGATTATCAGGGGACAGCAATCAGCCCCAGCATTTT
TRBJ2-5 | TRBV7-2 | TRBD2 | few | CASSARVLAGGRKTQYF | TGTGCCAGCAGCGCGAGGGTCCTAGCGGGAGGGCGGAAGACCCAGTACTTC
TRBJ2-7 | TRBV18 | - | - | CASSPSGDGSYEQYF | TGTGCCAGCTCACCATCGGGGGACGGGTCCTACGAGCAGTACTTC
TRBJ1-1 | TRBV5-1 | - | - | CASSWAEGPRTEAFF | TGCGCCAGCAGCTGGGCCGAGGGCCCAAGGACTGAAGCTTTCTTT
TRBJ1-2 | TRBV28 | TRBD1 | - | CASSSDRAGGYTF | TGTGCCAGCAGTTCCGACAGGGCGGGCGGCTACACCTTC
TRBJ2-7 | TRBV9 | TRBD1 | - | CASSETGNRPSEQYF | TGTGCCAGCAGCGAGACAGGGAATCGGCCCTCCGAGCAGTACTTC
TRBJ1-2 | TRBV9 | - | - | CASSRGIFYGYTF | TGTGCCAGCAGCAGGGGGATTTTCTATGGCTACACCTTC
TRBJ2-2 | TRBV5-4 | - | - | CASTGTINTGELFF | TGTGCCAGCACCGGGACAATTAACACCGGGGAGCTGTTTTTT
TRBJ2-3 | TRBV27 | TRBD2 | - | CASQNGRRADTQYF | TGTGCCAGCCAGAACGGGAGGAGGGCAGATACGCAGTATTTT
TRBJ1-5 | TRBV6-2/TRBV6-3 | TRBD1 | - | CASSPGQGRNNQPQHF | TGTGCCAGCAGCCCCGGACAGGGTAGGAACAATCAGCCCCAGCATTTT
TRBJ2-2 | TRBV9 | TRBD2 | - | CASSVEGLAGYGTGELFF | TGTGCCAGCAGCGTAGAGGGCCTAGCGGGATATGGGACCGGGGAGCTGTTTTTT
TRBJ1-3 | TRBV7-2 | TRBD1 | once | CASRPGGSGNTIYF | TGTGCCAGCAGGCCAGGGGGCTCTGGAAACACCATATATTTT
TRBJ2-5 | TRBV11-2 | TRBD1 | - | CASSLEAGGGQETQYF | TGTGCCAGCAGCTTAGAAGCAGGGGGTGGCCAAGAGACCCAGTACTTC
TRBJ1-4 | TRBV9 | - | few | CASGPFGHNEKLFF | TGTGCCAGCGGTCCATTTGGGCATAATGAAAAACTGTTTTTT
TRBJ2-3 | TRBV11-2 | TRBD1 | - | CASRPTGNIDTQYF | TGTGCCAGCAGGCCGACAGGGAATATAGATACGCAGTATTTT